This TCR beta chain was identified during a study of T cells after yellow fever vaccination. Trimming pared 10 bases from V and 2 bases from J, leaving 14 bases between. This CDR3 contains 13 residues. CDR1 and CDR2 (germline): SGHTA, FQGNSA. Generation of TCR cDNA used 5'RACE template switching (which added a universal primer site and UMIs). TCRdb called the 5' RACE reads again in MiXCR, with one record for every CDR3 protein. Altogether about 320,000 distinct CDR3 sequences are present, 3.5% to 5% being singletons, with the ten largest covering just under 20%. This clonotype was seen more than once but under ten times. Antigen unknown. General observations from the study: Among primary-vaccination clones, most reappeared after the booster, at around 97% for CD4 and around 91% for CD8.

The chain recombines TRBV7-2 with TRBJ2-5; either TRBD1 or TRBD2 may fit D (6 bases each). The clonotype originates from a man aged 18 to 29 who received the YFV17D yellow fever vaccine. The specimen comprised PBMCs, sampled 15 days after the yellow fever booster vaccination. The CDR3 DNA reads TGTGCCACCACTAGGGGGGCACAAGAGACCCAGTACTTC. Translation gives CATTRGAQETQYF.